This T cell receptor beta chain was identified during a study of blood T cell repertoires in COVID-19 (dated by TCRdb to about 2020). With regard to the full study: Samples from collaborators originated in the United States, Italy and Spain and spanned both the acute and convalescent phases of COVID-19. The prospective study material was composed of cDNA or gDNA derived from T cells, B-cell-depleted T cells, or PBMCs. The dataset comprised deeply sampled blood TCRbeta repertoires from subjects exposed to, actively infected with, or recovered from COVID-19. The repertoires were made available in a free public database intended to serve as a resource for research on the immune response to SARS-CoV-2. The samples were drawn from the first 160 participants of the ongoing ImmuneRACE study and from 1,200 or so subjects provided by 6 global collaborators. Nearly every sample came with metadata listing a de-identified subject ID, COVID-19 status, age in years and sex. Where available, HLA class I and class II types were obtained from metadata supplied by the sample provider rather than from assay-based typing.

TCRbeta CDR3 regions were amplified from genomic DNA by means of the immunoSEQ Assay, a bias-controlled multiplex PCR. In the original analysis: The number of nucleated cells in each sample was estimated from the amplification of reference gene primers within the assay. To quantify the absolute abundance of each unique TCRbeta CDR3 rearrangement, sequence reads were collapsed and filtered. Productive Simpson clonality was computed per sample as the square root of Simpson's diversity index over productive rearrangements. This immuneACCESS table, as held by TCRdb, lists in-frame sequences with V and J called but not all clones. Of the missing ones, under half trace to an unresolved V gene in checked studies; the others have no known cause. Clone size and the V and J calls come from that table; the DNA yielded D and trimming. Recorded for this sample are 300,000 to 350,000 clones; roughly 90% of them occurred a single time. The ten top clones hold around 4.5% of the sample.

Comments on this clone: It has no known antigen specificity. Base qualities are not provided; no much larger clone lies one nucleotide away.

The CDR3 runs 16 amino acids, cysteine and phenylalanine included. Only CDR3 DNA is held: 48 bases, read in frame from base 1. As encoded in the germline V gene (reference sequence), CDR1 is LNHDA while CDR2 is SQIVND. Trimming takes 5 bases off V and 0 bases off J; junction bases not matched to a gene: 4. What the authors observed across the whole study: How much clinical and demographic metadata was included differed by source and by participant, and the metadata was provided uncurated.

Participants in the prospective study were aged about 18 to 95 years, lived in over 20 United States geographic areas, and enrolled through a virtual design. In the prospective study, cohorts were assigned on the basis of participant-reported clinical history obtained from a screening survey and a study questionnaire. In the prospective study, whole blood, serum and a nasopharyngeal or oropharyngeal swab were collected from each participant by mobile phlebotomists. Prospective study participants could optionally give additional blood draws and questionnaires over a roughly 2-month period. Before DNA extraction, prospective study blood samples were shipped either frozen or at room temperature.

This sequence was found in a woman between 18 and 29 years old with acute COVID-19. The specimen was PBMCs or T cells enriched from blood (not recorded which). The sequence joins TRBV19 to TRBJ1-5, and 10 junction bases match TRBD1. The DNA sequence is TGTGCCAGTAGTCCGGGACAGGGGTATAGCAATCAGCCCCAGCATTTT. It encodes CASSPGQGYSNQPQHF. Here the CDR3 is joined to the reference TRBV19 and TRBJ1-5 genes, and the full variable domain is: DGGITQSPKYLFRKEGQNVTLSCEQNLNHDAMYWYRQDPGQGLRLIYYSQIVNDFQKGDIAEGYSVSREKKESFPLTVTSAQKNPTAFYLCASSPGQGYSNQPQHFGDGTRLSIL.